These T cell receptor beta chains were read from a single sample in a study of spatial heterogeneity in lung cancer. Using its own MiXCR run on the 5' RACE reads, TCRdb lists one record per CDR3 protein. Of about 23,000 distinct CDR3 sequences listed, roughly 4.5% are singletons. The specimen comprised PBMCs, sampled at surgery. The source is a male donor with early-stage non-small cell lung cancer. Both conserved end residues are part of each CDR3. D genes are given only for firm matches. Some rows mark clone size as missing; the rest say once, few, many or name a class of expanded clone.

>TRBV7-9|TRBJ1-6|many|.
CASSLSGGFYNSPLHF
TGTGCCAGCAGCCTCAGCGGGGGATTCTATAATTCACCCCTCCACTTT
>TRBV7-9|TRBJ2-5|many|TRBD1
CASSLGQGVQETQYF
TGTGCCAGCAGCTTAGGGCAGGGGGTACAAGAGACCCAGTACTTC
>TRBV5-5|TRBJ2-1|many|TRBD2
CASSFSASGSYNEHFF
TGTGCCAGCAGCTTTTCGGCTAGCGGCTCCTACAATGAGCACTTCTTC
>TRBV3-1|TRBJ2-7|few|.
CASSQGRYEQYF
TGTGCCAGCAGCCAAGGCAGATACGAGCAGTACTTC
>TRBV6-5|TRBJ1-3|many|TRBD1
CASSYSGTGAFGNTIYF
TGTGCCAGCAGTTACTCGGGGACAGGGGCTTTTGGAAACACCATATATTTT
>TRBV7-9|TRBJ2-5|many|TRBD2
CASSLGLAGPSSETQYF
TGTGCCAGCAGCTTAGGACTAGCGGGACCGTCGAGCGAGACCCAGTACTTC
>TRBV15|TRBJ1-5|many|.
CATSTDRQYSNQPQHF
TGTGCCACCAGCACCGACCGACAGTATAGCAATCAGCCCCAGCATTTT
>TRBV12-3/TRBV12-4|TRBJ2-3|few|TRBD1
CASSYTGADTQYF
TGTGCCAGCAGTTATACAGGGGCAGATACGCAGTATTTT
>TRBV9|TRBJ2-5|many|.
CASSAHMGAAVETQYF
TGTGCCAGCAGCGCCCATATGGGGGCGGCAGTAGAGACCCAGTACTTC
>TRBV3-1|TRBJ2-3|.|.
CASSQTQYTDTQYF
TGTGCCAGCAGCCAGACGCAGTACACAGATACGCAGTATTTT
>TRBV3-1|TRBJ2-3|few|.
CASSLNSEAQYF
TGTGCCAGCAGTCTAAATAGTGAGGCGCAGTATTTT
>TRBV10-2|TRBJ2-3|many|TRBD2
CASTVSGRQTDTQYF
TGCGCCAGCACGGTTAGCGGGAGGCAGACAGATACGCAGTATTTT
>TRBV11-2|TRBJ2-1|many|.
CASSQFRDLAYNEQFF
TGTGCCAGCAGCCAGTTCCGGGACTTAGCCTACAATGAGCAGTTCTTC
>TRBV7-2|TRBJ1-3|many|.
CASSLSTGNTIYF
TGTGCCAGCAGCTTATCGACCGGAAACACCATATATTTT
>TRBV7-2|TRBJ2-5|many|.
CASSLARETQYF
TGTGCCAGCAGCTTAGCGCGAGAGACCCAGTACTTC
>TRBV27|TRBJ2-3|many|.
CASSDRQTTDTQYF
TGTGCCAGCAGCGACAGACAGACCACAGATACGCAGTATTTT
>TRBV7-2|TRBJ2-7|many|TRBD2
CASSLALVSGRRNEQYF
TGTGCCAGCAGCTTAGCGCTGGTTAGCGGGAGAAGGAACGAGCAGTACTTC
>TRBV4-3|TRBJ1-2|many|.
CASSQDPSNYGYTF
TGCGCCAGCAGCCAAGACCCTTCGAACTATGGCTACACCTTC
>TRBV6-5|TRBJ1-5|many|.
CASSYSRVGDQPQHF
TGTGCCAGCAGTTACTCGAGGGTTGGGGATCAGCCCCAGCATTTT
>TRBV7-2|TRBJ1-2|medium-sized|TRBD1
CASSFGDRGRVYGYTF
TGTGCCAGCAGCTTTGGTGACAGGGGGCGAGTCTATGGCTACACCTTC
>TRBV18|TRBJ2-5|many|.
CASSPLQEETQYF
TGTGCCAGCTCACCACTACAGGAAGAGACCCAGTACTTC
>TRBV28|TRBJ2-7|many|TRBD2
CASSPGTSAYEQYF
TGTGCCAGCAGTCCCGGGACTAGTGCCTACGAGCAGTACTTC
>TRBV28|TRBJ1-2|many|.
CASSYTRVHGYTF
TGTGCCAGCAGTTACACCAGGGTTCATGGCTACACCTTC
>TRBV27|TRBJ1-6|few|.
CASSLNRANSPLHF
TGTGCCAGCAGTCTCAACAGGGCTAATTCACCCCTCCACTTT
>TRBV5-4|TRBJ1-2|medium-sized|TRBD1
CASSLDRDVYGYTF
TGTGCCAGCAGCTTAGACAGGGATGTCTATGGCTACACCTTC
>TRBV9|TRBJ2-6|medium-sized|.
CASSVGAGSSGANVLTF
TGTGCCAGCAGCGTAGGGGCAGGGAGCTCTGGGGCCAACGTCCTGACTTTC
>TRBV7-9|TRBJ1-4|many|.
CASSSAGGTTNEKLFF
TGTGCCAGCAGCTCCGCTGGTGGAACAACTAATGAAAAACTGTTTTTT
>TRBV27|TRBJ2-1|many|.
CASSLSVAAYNEQFF
TGTGCCAGCAGTTTATCTGTGGCGGCCTACAATGAGCAGTTCTTC
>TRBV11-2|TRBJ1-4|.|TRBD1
CASSLRTGGPPNEKLFF
TGTGCCAGCAGCCTACGGACAGGGGGCCCCCCTAATGAAAAACTGTTTTTT
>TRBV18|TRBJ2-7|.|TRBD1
CASSRGTGAFSYEQYF
TGTGCCAGCTCACGAGGGACAGGGGCGTTCTCCTACGAGCAGTACTTC
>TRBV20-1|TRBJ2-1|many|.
CSARRVGSSYNEQFF
TGCAGTGCTAGGAGGGTGGGGAGCTCCTACAATGAGCAGTTCTTC
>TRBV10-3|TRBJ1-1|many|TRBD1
CAIRGTETMNTEAFF
TGTGCCATCAGGGGGACAGAGACTATGAACACTGAAGCTTTCTTT
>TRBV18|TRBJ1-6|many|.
CASSPTKDNSPLHF
TGTGCCAGCTCACCAACAAAAGATAATTCACCCCTCCACTTT
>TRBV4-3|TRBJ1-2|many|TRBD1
CASSQALGQAHSGYTF
TGCGCCAGCAGCCAAGCGTTGGGACAGGCCCACTCAGGCTACACCTTC
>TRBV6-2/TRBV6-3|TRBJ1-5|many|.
CASREASRGINQPQHF
TGTGCCAGCAGGGAAGCCTCGAGGGGTATCAATCAGCCCCAGCATTTT
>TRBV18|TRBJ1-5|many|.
CASSPQPYSNQPQHF
TGTGCCAGCTCACCTCAACCCTATAGCAATCAGCCCCAGCATTTT
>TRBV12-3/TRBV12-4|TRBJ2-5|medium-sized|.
CASSSLGLTQETQYF
TGTGCCAGCAGTTCCTTGGGACTCACTCAAGAGACCCAGTACTTC
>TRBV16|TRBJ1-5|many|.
CASSQSGRYSNQPQHF
TGTGCCAGCAGCCAATCGGGTAGATATAGCAATCAGCCCCAGCATTTT
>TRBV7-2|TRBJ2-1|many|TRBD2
CASSLRHRVASGRANEQFF
TGTGCCAGCAGCTTGAGACACAGGGTTGCTAGCGGGAGGGCTAATGAGCAGTTCTTC
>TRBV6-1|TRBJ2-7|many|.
CASSESTVYEQYF
TGTGCCAGCAGTGAATCTACAGTCTACGAGCAGTACTTC
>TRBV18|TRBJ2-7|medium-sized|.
CASSPALAGGGEQYF
TGTGCCAGCTCACCTGCCCTGGCAGGGGGGGGCGAGCAGTACTTC
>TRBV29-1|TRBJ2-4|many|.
CSVEKEAKNIQYF
TGCAGCGTTGAAAAGGAAGCCAAAAACATTCAGTACTTC
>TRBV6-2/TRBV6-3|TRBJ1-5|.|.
CASNTGTWFNQPQHF
TGTGCCAGCAACACCGGGACGTGGTTCAATCAGCCCCAGCATTTT
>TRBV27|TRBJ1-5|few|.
CASRPGYRNQPQHF
TGTGCCAGCAGACCAGGGTATCGCAATCAGCCCCAGCATTTT
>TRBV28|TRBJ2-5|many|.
CASQNGNQETQYF
TGTGCCAGCCAAAACGGCAACCAAGAGACCCAGTACTTC
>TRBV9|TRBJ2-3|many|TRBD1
CASSLQGSTDTQYF
TGTGCCAGCAGCCTACAGGGGAGCACAGATACGCAGTATTTT